This T cell receptor (beta chain) was sequenced during a study of identical twins. Regarding the study as a whole: Weaker excess twin sharing was observed in beta out-of-frame sequences. The models gave estimates that fell short of the out-of-frame TCR alpha sharing seen in monozygotic twins. Donors were not followed over many years; analysis was cross-sectional.

The CDR3 contains 15 residues. With regard to this clonotype: Its antigen remains unknown.

Template switching created a universal primer site, and the cDNA included unique molecular identifiers. In TCRdb, the 5' RACE reads were re-called with MiXCR into one record per CDR3 protein. The sample includes roughly 1.6 million distinct CDR3 sequences, less than 40% of them seen just once. This chain joins TRBV12-3 or TRBV12-4 and TRBJ2-1; 8 bases match TRBD2. The sample comprised cord blood. This TCR derives from a newborn girl in good health. The CDR3 protein is CVTRGGLSRINEQFF. The CDR3 DNA follows: TGTGTTACACGGGGGGGACTATCACGGATCAATGAGCAGTTCTTC.